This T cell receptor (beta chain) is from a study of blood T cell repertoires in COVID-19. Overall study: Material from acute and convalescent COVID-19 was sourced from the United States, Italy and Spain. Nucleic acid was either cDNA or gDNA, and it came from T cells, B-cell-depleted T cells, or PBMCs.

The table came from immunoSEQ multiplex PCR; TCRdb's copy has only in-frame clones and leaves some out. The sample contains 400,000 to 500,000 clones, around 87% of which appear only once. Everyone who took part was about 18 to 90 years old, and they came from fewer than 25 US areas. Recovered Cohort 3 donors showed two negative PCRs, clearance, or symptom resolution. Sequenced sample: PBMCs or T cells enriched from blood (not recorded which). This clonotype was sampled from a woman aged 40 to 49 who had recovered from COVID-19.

CDR3 loop: CASSEGQGGGYEQYF. CDR3 nucleotide sequence: TGTGCCAGCAGCGAGGGACAGGGAGGAGGCTACGAGCAGTACTTC. This rearrangement joins TRBV9 to TRBJ2-7; 9 nucleotides align to TRBD1. Germline V gene lookup returns CDR1 SGDLS and CDR2 YYNGEE. The CDR3 totals 15 residues. The ends lost 3 bases at V and 3 bases at J; junction bases unmatched: 7.